This T cell receptor beta chain derives from a study of identifying expanded T cells in peripheral blood. Healthy donors had no documented immune events, such as infections, while sampled. This table comes from immunoSEQ multiplex PCR, and its TCRdb copy is limited to in-frame clones, with some not included. The profile shows some 91,000 clones, approximately 88% of them singletons. Whole-study findings and limits: Across healthy donors, higher total template counts meant significantly greater approximately 2-week count variance.

This clone was seen more than once but under ten times. The target antigen is unknown. Germline loops: CDR1 SNHLY, CDR2 FYNNEI. Trimming left V 4 bases short and J 4 bases short, with 8 bases between. This CDR3 has 12 residues. The receptor comes from a person between 18 and 75 years old in good health. The chain is built from TRBV2 and TRBJ2-7; the D is unclear. The sample was blood. CDR3 coding DNA: TGTGCCAGCAGTGTAGCAGAGTACGAGCAGTACTTC. Translating gives CASSVAEYEQYF.